The entry that follows covers one T cell receptor beta chain sequence. One base away lies a much larger clone, so this may be a sequencing read error. The CDR3 loop spans 15 amino acids. Trimming cost V 6 bases and J 0 bases; bases outside gene matches: 8. The germline V gene has CDR1 ENHRY and CDR2 SYGVKD. The entry originates in a study of T cells in Graves' hyperthyroidism and ophthalmopathy. Thyroid ultrasound and orbital computed tomography, with clinical symptoms and serum thyroxine and TRAb, informed diagnoses. Amplified TCR beta CDR3 regions came from RNA transcripts. HTBI primers were used for first-round RT-PCR of the TCR CDR3. One entry per CDR3 protein, called by TCRdb with MiXCR from the multiplex PCR reads. This table holds under 700,000 distinct CDR3 sequences, around 46% found once.

J is TRBJ2-7 and V is TRBV10-3; 7 bases map to TRBD2. The receptor's source is a young woman with Graves' hyperthyroidism. The sequencing sample was made of peripheral blood or thyroid tissue (not recorded which). This CDR3 is CAIRRVCGSSYEQYF. The CDR3, as DNA: TGTGCCATCAGGAGGGTATGCGGGAGCTCCTACGAGCAGTACTTC.